This T cell receptor beta chain was sequenced during a study of blood T cells in healthy people across ages. Study results and caveats: Roughly linearly, TCR beta diversity per million T cells fell as age increased.

Isolation yielded PBMCs, at least 7 million per sample, in every case. As for this clonotype: Its antigen is still unknown. Just one base apart from a much larger clone, this may be a read error.

CDR3 length equals 13 residues. Germline V CDR1 and CDR2: DFQATT, SNEGSKA (reference sequence). Through a sample-barcoded 5' primer and a J-beta primer mix, a second PCR was run for roughly 6 to 12 cycles. Researchers report that a template-switch adaptor with 12 random nucleotides tagged each cDNA molecule. Each single sample gave us at least 3 million CDR3-containing paired-end reads. TCRdb independently ran MiXCR on the 5' RACE reads; one entry per CDR3 protein. The sample has under 1,000,000 distinct CDR3 sequences; roughly 46% are singletons. This sequence was found in a man at least 80 years old in good health. Sequenced: blood. The chain is built from TRBV20-1 and TRBJ2-1, with unresolved D. DNA of the CDR3: TGCAGTGCTAGAAGCCGTCGCGAGTATGAGAAGTTCTTC. It specifies CSARSRREYEKFF.